A single T cell receptor (beta chain) is shown here with its context. The sample comes from a study of T cells in Graves' hyperthyroidism and ophthalmopathy. Germline CDR1 SGHAT, CDR2 FQNNGV. The V segment lost 5 bases and the J segment 3 bases; nucleotides outside the gene matches: 5. The length of the CDR3 is 15 residues. TCR beta CDR3 regions were amplified from RNA. The HTBI primer set was used in a first-round RT-PCR of the TCR CDR3. TCRdb re-derived calls from the multiplex PCR reads in MiXCR, one entry per CDR3 protein. The sample includes hundreds of thousands of distinct CDR3 sequences, roughly 22% of them seen just once.

The J gene is TRBJ2-7, the V gene TRBV11-2; the match to TRBD2 covers 12 bases. This TCR came from a young man with Graves' ophthalmopathy. Sequenced material: blood. The CDR3 DNA is TGTGCCAGCAGCAAGGGACTAGCGGGTTTCTACGAGCAGTACTTC. This gives the protein CASSKGLAGFYEQYF.